Listed below are T cell receptor beta chains from one sample, sequenced in a study of cytomegalovirus exposure and HLA in healthy donors. Profiled with immunoSEQ multiplex PCR; TCRdb holds only in-frame clones, not every one. The table includes about 190,000 clones, over 80% detected once. Sequencing was carried out using PBMCs. The origin of the receptors is a woman aged 50 to 65 in good health and CMV-seropositive. Both conserved end residues are part of each CDR3.

v_call	j_call	cdr3_aa
TRBV7-9	TRBJ2-3	CASSLTGITDTQYF
TRBV14	TRBJ2-5	CASSQDPPLQETQYF
TRBV5-1	TRBJ1-2	CASSEGSGTGGGYTF
TRBV5-1	TRBJ2-1	CASSPQTSGGVNEQFF
TRBV7-9	TRBJ2-2	CASSTGGSDTGELFF
TRBV7-8	TRBJ2-1	CASSPSGEYNEQFF
TRBV19	TRBJ1-5	CASSIAGISNQPQHF
TRBV5-1	TRBJ1-6	CASTQGTVAWSPLHF
TRBV30	TRBJ2-7	CAWSVLPYEQYF
TRBV2	TRBJ2-6	CASSDPRQGAPGANVLTF
TRBV5-6	TRBJ1-5	CASSPRPGGRRNQPQHF
TRBV7-2	TRBJ2-5	CASSSEAGGSETQYF
TRBV20-1	TRBJ1-5	CSASVDQPQHF
TRBV30	TRBJ2-3	CAWSQLPGGADTQYF
TRBV4-1	TRBJ2-7	CASSQGVLYEQYF
TRBV21-1	TRBJ2-5	CASSLAGGLQETQYF
TRBV2	TRBJ2-1	CASRGRGGPYNEQFF
TRBV23-1	TRBJ2-2	CASSAPLEVSGTGELFF
TRBV30	TRBJ1-1	CAWSVLGGNTEAFF
TRBV13	TRBJ2-1	CASSSWGTSGGYLMNEQFF
TRBV28	TRBJ1-4	CASSPGQENEKLFF
TRBV25-1	TRBJ1-6	CASTPTRTGTGEPLHF
TRBV6-6	TRBJ2-7	CASRLGGAGHEQYF
TRBV29-1	TRBJ1-1	CSGQQNTEAFF
TRBV25-1	TRBJ2-1	CASSELPTREQFF
TRBV28	TRBJ1-5	CASSSTGGSRPQHF
TRBV7-9	TRBJ1-5	CASSLTGGNQPQHF